This TCR beta chain emerged from a study of beta chain features in type 1 diabetes. Overall study findings and caveats: It was among patients, rather than healthy donors, that naive, central memory and Treg TCRB repertoires appeared more similar. For Type 1 diabetes patients, all four CD4+ subsets carried TCRB CDR3s that were moderately but significantly shorter.

Per germline, CDR1 SGHTA and CDR2 FQGNSA. The CDR3 spans 15 residues. Trimming shortened V by 2 bases and J by 4 bases, and 13 bases separated the two germline ends. Comment on this clone: The antigen is not known.

The entirety of the isolated RNA underwent reverse transcription, so expressed TCRB transcripts were sequenced. Sequencing was performed with immunoSEQ multiplex PCR; in TCRdb, only in-frame clones are kept and a portion is missing. Of roughly 700,000 clones in the sample, 10% to 15% were seen once. This clonotype originated in a man younger than 35 with type 1 diabetes. This chain links TRBV7-2 with TRBJ2-3; D is perhaps TRBD1 or TRBD2 (5 bases each). The sequencing input was naive CD4+ T cells from blood. The CDR3 bases are TGTGCCAGCAGCTTATTGGGGACGCGGGCAGATACGCAGTATTTT. It codes for CASSLLGTRADTQYF.